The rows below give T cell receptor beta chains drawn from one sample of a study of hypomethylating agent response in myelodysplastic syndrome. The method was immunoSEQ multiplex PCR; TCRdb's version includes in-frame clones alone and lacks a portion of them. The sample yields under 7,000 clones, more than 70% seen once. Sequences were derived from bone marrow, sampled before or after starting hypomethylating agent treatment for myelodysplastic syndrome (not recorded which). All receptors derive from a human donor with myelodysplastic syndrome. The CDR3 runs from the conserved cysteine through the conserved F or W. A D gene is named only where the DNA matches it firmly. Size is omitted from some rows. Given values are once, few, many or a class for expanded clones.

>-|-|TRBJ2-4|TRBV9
CASSPPGAGENIQYF
TGTGCCAGCAGCCCTCCCGGGGCAGGGGAAAACATTCAGTACTTC
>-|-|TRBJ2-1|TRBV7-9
CASSLRGSSYNEQFF
TGTGCCAGCAGCTTGAGGGGGAGCTCCTACAATGAGCAGTTCTTC
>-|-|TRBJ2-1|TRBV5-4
CASSKQAGLSSYNEQFF
TGTGCCAGCAGCAAGCAAGCGGGCCTCAGCTCCTACAATGAGCAGTTCTTC
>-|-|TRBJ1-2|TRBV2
CASSERWHGYTF
TGTGCCAGCAGTGAGCGGTGGCATGGCTACACCTTC
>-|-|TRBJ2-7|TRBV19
CASKTTGYANEQYF
TGTGCCAGTAAAACTACAGGGTATGCGAACGAGCAGTACTTC
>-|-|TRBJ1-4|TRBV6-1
CASTLTVPNEKLFF
TGTGCCAGCACCCTGACAGTTCCTAATGAAAAACTGTTTTTT
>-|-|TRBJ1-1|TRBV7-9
CASSLVQGMNTEAFF
TGTGCCAGCAGCCTTGTCCAGGGGATGAACACTGAAGCTTTCTTT
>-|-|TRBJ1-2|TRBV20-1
CSAQPHEGYTF
TGCAGTGCCCAACCTCATGAGGGCTACACCTTC
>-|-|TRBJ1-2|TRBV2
CASTGLGDYGYTF
TGTGCCAGTACAGGACTAGGAGACTATGGCTACACCTTC
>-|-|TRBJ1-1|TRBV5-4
CASSFKGAPLTEAFF
TGTGCCAGCAGCTTTAAAGGGGCGCCCCTCACTGAAGCTTTCTTT
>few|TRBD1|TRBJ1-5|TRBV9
CASSVGTGDQPQHF
TGTGCCAGCAGCGTAGGGACAGGGGATCAGCCCCAGCATTTT
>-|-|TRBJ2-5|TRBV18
CASSAAAGQETQYF
TGTGCCAGCTCAGCCGCCGCGGGCCAAGAGACCCAGTACTTC
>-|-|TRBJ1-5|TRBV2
CASSHDLGNQPQHF
TGTGCCAGCAGCCACGATCTGGGGAATCAGCCCCAGCATTTT
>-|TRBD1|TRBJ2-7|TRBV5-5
CASSLGTGGSYEQYF
TGTGCCAGCAGCTTAGGGACAGGAGGCTCCTACGAGCAGTACTTC
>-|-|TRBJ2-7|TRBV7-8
CASSSQARDQDEQYF
TGTGCCAGCAGCTCACAGGCCAGGGACCAGGACGAGCAGTACTTC
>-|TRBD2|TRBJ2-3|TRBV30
CAWSVPGGGQARQYF
TGTGCCTGGAGTGTCCCTGGCGGGGGGCAAGCAAGGCAGTATTTT
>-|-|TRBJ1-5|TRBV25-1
CASSEWAGTQPQHF
TGTGCCAGCAGTGAATGGGCAGGGACTCAGCCCCAGCATTTT
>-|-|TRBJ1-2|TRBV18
CASSPIPTSGYTF
TGTGCCAGCTCACCAATTCCGACATCAGGCTACACCTTC
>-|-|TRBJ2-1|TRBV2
CASSVEGYYNEQFF
TGTGCCAGCAGTGTGGAGGGATACTACAATGAGCAGTTCTTC
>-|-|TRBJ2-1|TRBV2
CASSKLLSYNEQFF
TGTGCCAGCAGTAAGCTCCTCTCCTACAATGAGCAGTTCTTC
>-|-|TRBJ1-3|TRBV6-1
CASSEATVIGGNTIYF
TGTGCCAGCAGTGAAGCAACAGTAATAGGTGGAAACACCATATATTTT
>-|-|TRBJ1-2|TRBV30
CAWMQGIGYTF
TGTGCCTGGATGCAGGGGATTGGCTACACCTTC
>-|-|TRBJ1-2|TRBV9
CASSGGYGGAGGYTF
TGTGCCAGCAGCGGAGGGTATGGGGGGGCAGGTGGCTACACCTTC
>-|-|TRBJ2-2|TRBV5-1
CASSRTPTGELFF
TGCGCCAGCAGCCGTACCCCGACCGGGGAGCTGTTTTTT
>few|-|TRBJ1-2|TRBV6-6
CASNPDSRHGYTF
TGTGCCAGCAACCCCGACAGTCGCCATGGCTACACCTTC
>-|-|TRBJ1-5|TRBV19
CASTWQGNQPQHF
TGTGCCAGTACGTGGCAGGGCAATCAGCCCCAGCATTTT
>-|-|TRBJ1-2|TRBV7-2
CASSWPGTELNYGYTF
TGTGCCAGCAGCTGGCCGGGGACGGAGCTAAACTATGGCTACACCTTC
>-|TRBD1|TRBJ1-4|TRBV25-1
CASSVTGGEEKLFF
TGTGCCAGCAGTGTCACAGGGGGCGAAGAAAAACTGTTTTTT
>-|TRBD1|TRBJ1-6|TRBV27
CASSLRGPSYNSPLHF
TGTGCCAGCAGTTTGAGGGGGCCCTCCTATAATTCACCCCTCCACTTT
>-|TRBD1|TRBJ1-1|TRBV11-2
CASSLGDRKGEAFF
TGTGCCAGCAGCTTAGGGGACAGGAAGGGAGAAGCTTTCTTT
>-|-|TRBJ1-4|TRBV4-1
CASSHRHGDLTTNEKLFF
TGCGCCAGCAGCCATCGACATGGCGATTTAACAACTAATGAAAAACTGTTTTTT
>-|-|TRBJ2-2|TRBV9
CASSVAAGWNTGELFF
TGTGCCAGCAGCGTAGCTGCGGGGTGGAACACCGGGGAGCTGTTTTTT
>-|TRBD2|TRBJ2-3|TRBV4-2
CASSQGGGATDTQYF
TGTGCCAGCAGCCAGGGCGGGGGGGCCACAGATACGCAGTATTTT
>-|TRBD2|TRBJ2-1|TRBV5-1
CASSLSGLGYNEQFF
TGCGCCAGCAGCTTGTCGGGACTAGGCTACAATGAGCAGTTCTTC
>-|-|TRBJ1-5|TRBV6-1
CASSEAASNQPQHF
TGTGCCAGCAGTGAAGCAGCTAGCAATCAGCCCCAGCATTTT
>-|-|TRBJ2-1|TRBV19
CASSIGNNEQFF
TGTGCCAGTAGTATAGGCAACAATGAGCAGTTCTTC
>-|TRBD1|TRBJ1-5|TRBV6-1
CASSAQGVTNQPQHF
TGTGCCAGCAGCGCACAGGGGGTCACCAATCAGCCCCAGCATTTT
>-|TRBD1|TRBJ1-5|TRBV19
CASSPRGSNSQPQHF
TGTGCCAGTAGTCCCAGGGGGAGTAATAGTCAGCCCCAGCATTTT
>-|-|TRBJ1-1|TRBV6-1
CASGAEMNTEAFF
TGTGCCAGTGGGGCAGAGATGAACACTGAAGCTTTCTTT
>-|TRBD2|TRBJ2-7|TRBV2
CASSIAGGFSGEQYF
TGTGCCAGCAGCATAGCGGGAGGTTTTTCGGGGGAGCAGTACTTC
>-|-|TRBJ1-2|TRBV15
CATSRDTRGGYTF
TGTGCCACCAGCAGAGATACCAGGGGTGGCTACACCTTC
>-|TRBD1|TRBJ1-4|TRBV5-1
CASSGTSTGFWETNEKLFF
TGCGCCAGCAGCGGAACTTCGACAGGGTTTTGGGAAACTAATGAAAAACTGTTTTTT
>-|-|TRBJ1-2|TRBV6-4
CASTLTAGVGYGYTF
TGTGCCAGCACTCTAACGGCAGGGGTGGGCTATGGCTACACCTTC